Presented here are 5 T cell receptor beta chains from one specimen sequenced in a study of cytomegalovirus exposure and HLA in healthy donors. The study ran its PCR with 60 Vbeta and 13 Jbeta primers. Some clones are missing from TCRdb's copy, which holds only in-frame ones; the method was immunoSEQ multiplex PCR. Among tens of thousands of clones listed, 70% to 85% were seen once. Sequenced: PBMCs. These receptors were collected from a woman aged 40-49 years in good health and CMV-seronegative.

The rearrangement joins TRBV7-8 to TRBJ1-1; a possible D gene is TRBD1 (5 bases). The CDR3 loop spans 15 amino acids. The V end lost 5 bases, the J end lost 3 bases, and 16 bases lay between the germline ends. The germline V gene encodes CDR1 SGHVS and CDR2 FQNEAQ. CDR3 region: CASSDDRAFYTEAFF. DNA for the CDR3: TGTGCCAGCAGCGACGACAGAGCGTTTTACACTGAAGCTTTCTTT.

The rearrangement joins TRBV27 to TRBJ2-7; a weak D match, TRBD2 (5 bases). The V end lost 4 bases, the J end lost 0 bases, and 16 bases lay between the germline ends. The CDR3 runs 16 residues. CDR1 and CDR2 (germline): MNHEY, SMNVEV (reference sequence). The chain's CDR3 is CASSSVSSASSYEQYF. The CDR3 nucleotides read TGTGCCAGCAGTTCCGTCAGTAGCGCGAGCTCCTACGAGCAGTACTTC.

This clone was counted a few times. V and J are TRBV5-1 and TRBJ1-4, with D unclear. Germline V gene data show CDR1 as SGHRS and CDR2 as YFSETQ. V dropped 4 bases and J dropped 0 bases, with 13 bases sitting between them. CDR3 length equals 16 residues. The CDR3 bases are TGCGCCAGCAGCATAGGAGGCCGGTCAACTAATGAAAAACTGTTTTTT. Translating it yields CASSIGGRSTNEKLFF.

In the case of this clone: Mismatch with germline at one junction end may stem from a read error. The chain's CDR3 is CAGRQGANTEAFF. DNA of the CDR3: TGTGCCGGGAGACAGGGGGCAAACACTGAAGCTTTCTTT. The chain couples TRBV30 to TRBJ1-1, with 10 bases that match TRBD1. Germline lookup yields CDR1 GTSNPN and CDR2 SVGIG (reference sequence). The CDR3 spans 13 residues. Using reference TRBV30 and TRBJ1-1 for the parts outside the CDR3, the full variable domain is SQTIHQWPATLVQPVGSPLSLECTVEGTSNPNLYWYRQAAGRGLQLLFYSVGIGQISSEVPQNLSASRPQDRQFILSSKKLLLSDSGFYLCAGRQGANTEAFFGQGTRLTVV.

This sequence joins TRBV6-5 and TRBJ2-7; TRBD1 matches at 7 bases. CDR1 is MNHEY and CDR2 is SVGAGI in the germline V gene. The CDR3 has 14 residues. V lost 0 bases, J lost 3 bases, and 2 bases stayed unmatched. DNA of the CDR3: TGTGCCAGCAGTTACTCGAACAGGGGCTACGAGCAGTACTTC. It codes for CASSYSNRGYEQYF.